Shown below are 14 T cell receptor beta chains from a single sample sequenced in a study of blood T cell repertoires in COVID-19. Measured with immunoSEQ multiplex PCR; TCRdb has only the in-frame clones, and not every one. Of about 150,000 clones detected, about 80% appear once; the ten largest clones hold 7.3%. The specimen sequenced was PBMCs or T cells enriched from blood (not recorded which). These receptors were taken from a man aged 50-59 years who had recovered from COVID-19.

This chain connects TRBV6-5 to TRBJ1-5, with TRBD1 identical over 10 bases. There are 15 residues in the CDR3. Germline CDR1 and CDR2: MNHEY and SVGAGI. V shed 6 bases, J shed 2 bases, and the junction held 4 bases outside the gene matches. This CDR3 reads CASRRQGAGNQPQHF. CDR3 sequence (DNA): TGTGCCAGCAGACGACAGGGGGCGGGCAATCAGCCCCAGCATTTT.

The chain is built from TRBV2 and TRBJ1-1, with D perhaps TRBD1 (5 bases). The CDR3 totals 13 residues. Per germline, CDR1 SNHLY and CDR2 FYNNEI. Trimming pared 2 bases from V and 8 bases from J, leaving 12 bases between. CDR3 nucleotide sequence: TGTGCCAGCAGTGAACGGGGGGTAGTAGAAGCTTTCTTT. Protein sequence: CASSERGVVEAFF.

CDR3 sequence reads: CAWNTGGGGYTF. For the CDR3, the DNA is TGTGCCTGGAATACAGGGGGGGGTGGCTACACCTTC. The chain is built from TRBV30 and TRBJ1-2, with 8 bases identical to TRBD1. This CDR3 comprises 12 residues. The V gene end was trimmed by 4 bases and the J gene end by 7 bases; junction bases not matched to a gene: 5. Germline loops: CDR1 GTSNPN, CDR2 SVGIG (reference sequence).

This chain uses TRBV5-4 with TRBJ2-2; 13 nucleotides agree with TRBD2. There are 16 residues in the CDR3. Per the germline V gene, CDR1 is SGHNT and CDR2 is YYREEE (reference sequence). V shed 4 bases and J 4 bases; nucleotides not matched to a gene: 4. CDR3: CASSPGTSGVTGELFF. The CDR3 DNA follows: TGTGCCAGCAGCCCCGGGACTAGCGGGGTCACCGGGGAGCTGTTTTTT.

The chain uses TRBV30 and TRBJ1-3; 9 bases map to TRBD1. V was clipped by 4 bases and J by 0 bases; unmatched bases: 22. The CDR3 has 21 residues. The V gene's germline CDR1 is GTSNPN and CDR2 SVGIG (reference sequence). The CDR3 reads CAWIPPGQGPYLIPSGNTIYF. In DNA form, the CDR3 reads TGTGCCTGGATACCGCCGGGACAGGGTCCCTACCTCATCCCCTCTGGAAACACCATATATTTT.

This clone was seen only a few times. The chain has TRBV5-4 and TRBJ2-5; TRBD2 matches 8 bases. V was pared by 2 bases and J by 4 bases, with 1 base of the junction left unmatched. Looked up from germline, CDR1 is SGHNT and CDR2 is YYREEE (reference sequence). The CDR3 runs to 13 residues. The CDR3 sequence: CASSFGLAETQYF. In nucleotides, the CDR3 is TGTGCCAGCAGCTTTGGACTAGCAGAGACCCAGTACTTC.

This clone was observed a handful of times. The rearrangement joins TRBV27 to TRBJ1-1, with 7 bases fitting TRBD1. This CDR3 is 16 amino acids long. Germline-derived CDR1 and CDR2 are MNHEY and SMNVEV (reference sequence). V shed 5 bases, J shed 1 base, and the junction held 10 bases outside the gene matches. For the CDR3, the DNA is TGTGCCAGCAGTACACTGCGACAGGGTGCGAACACTGAAGCTTTCTTT. Amino acids: CASSTLRQGANTEAFF.

This chain joins TRBV9 and TRBJ1-6, with D maybe TRBD1 (5 bases). Germline CDR1 SGDLS, CDR2 YYNGEE. Trimming cost V 4 bases and J 2 bases, with 10 bases left between them. The CDR3 length is 15 residues. CDR3 loop: CASSPDSTYNSPLHF. The CDR3 bases are TGTGCCAGCAGCCCTGACAGTACCTATAATTCACCCCTCCACTTT.

This clone is a singleton in its sample. V is TRBV7-2 and J is TRBJ1-4; possibly TRBD1 for D (5 bases). V lost 1 base to trimming and J lost 7 bases, with 16 bases between them. CDR1 is SGHTA and CDR2 is FQGNSA in the germline V gene. This CDR3 has 16 residues. CDR3 amino acids: CASSLGGKGRSEKLFF. The CDR3 DNA reads TGTGCCAGCAGCTTAGGTGGGAAGGGGCGGAGTGAAAAACTGTTTTTT.

This clone was detected once. The chain couples TRBV5-6 to TRBJ1-2, with D perhaps matching TRBD1 (5 bases). Deletions cut 4 bases from V and 7 bases from J, with 20 bases between. The CDR3 has 15 amino acids. Germline values: CDR1 SGHDT, CDR2 YYEEEE. CDR3 in DNA: TGTGCCAGCAGCCGAACCCGGGACGGGAGGTCTGGCTACACCTTC. Protein: CASSRTRDGRSGYTF. Looking up the rest from reference TRBV5-6 and TRBJ1-2 gives the full variable domain: DAGVTQSPTHLIKTRGQQVTLRCSPKSGHDTVSWYQQALGQGPQFIFQYYEEEERQRGNFPDRFSGHQFPNYSSELNVNALLLGDSALYLCASSRTRDGRSGYTFGSGTRLTVV.

The CDR3 DNA follows: TGCGCCAGCAGCCAAGATCAGGGGGGAACGCGTGGCTACACCTTC. Translation: CASSQDQGGTRGYTF. The J gene is TRBJ1-2, the V gene TRBV4-1, with TRBD1 identical over 7 bases. V was clipped by 0 bases and J by 7 bases; unmatched bases: 8. Germline V CDR1 and CDR2: MGHRA, YSYEKL. The CDR3 is 15 amino acids.

The table lists this clone with a count of one. This chain uses TRBV10-3 with TRBJ2-4; D may be TRBD1 (6 bases). Trimming shortened V by 4 bases and J by 1 base, and 14 bases separated the two germline ends. In germline, CDR1 is ENHRY, CDR2 SYGVKD. There are 16 residues in the CDR3. The CDR3 is CAISAQGSEAKNIQYF. The CDR3 nucleotides are TGTGCCATCAGTGCACAGGGTTCCGAGGCCAAAAACATTCAGTACTTC.

This rearrangement joins TRBV7-9 to TRBJ1-3; weak D call: TRBD1 (6 bases). This CDR3 has 17 amino acids. The V gene lost 1 base and the J gene lost 5 bases, with 18 bases spanning the gap. Germline V gene lookup returns CDR1 SEHNR and CDR2 FQNEAQ (reference sequence). The CDR3 reads CASSLEGGFSLRNTIYF. The CDR3 nucleotides are TGTGCCAGCAGCTTAGAGGGGGGGTTCAGTTTACGAAACACCATATATTTT.

V usage is TRBV5-6 and J usage is TRBJ1-1, with D tentatively TRBD1 (5 bases). V was trimmed by 1 base and J by 2 bases, leaving 9 bases between them. Germline V gene data show CDR1 as SGHDT and CDR2 as YYEEEE. The CDR3 spans 14 residues. The CDR3 DNA sequence: TGTGCCAGCAGCTTGCCGGGGGTTAACACTGAAGCTTTCTTT. Amino acid sequence: CASSLPGVNTEAFF.